This is a list of T cell receptor beta chains from one sample in a study of blood T cell repertoires in COVID-19. Sequencing was performed with immunoSEQ multiplex PCR; in TCRdb, only in-frame clones are kept and a portion is missing. The sample includes about 60,000 clones, about four fifths seen only once; the top ten take approximately 4%. Sequenced sample: PBMCs or T cells enriched from blood (not recorded which). Source of these receptors: a woman in her thirties or forties with acute COVID-19. The CDR3 runs from the conserved cysteine through the conserved F or W. D genes are given only for firm matches. Clone size is shown for a subset of rows, as once, few, many or a class of expanded clone.

DNA	CDR3	V	length	D	J	size
TGTGCCAGCAGCTCCACAGGGGGCAATGAGCAGTTCTTC	CASSSTGGNEQFF	TRBV5-6	13	TRBD1	TRBJ2-1	.
TGTGCCAGCAGCTCCGGACAGGGGGCAGAGTATGGCTACACCTTC	CASSSGQGAEYGYTF	TRBV5-4	15	TRBD1	TRBJ1-2	.
TGCGCCAGCAGCTTGGACGGGGGGAACACTGAAGCTTTCTTT	CASSLDGGNTEAFF	TRBV5-1	14	.	TRBJ1-1	.
TGTGCCAGCAGTGAAGCCCTACAGGGCGCTAACTATGGCTACACCTTC	CASSEALQGANYGYTF	TRBV6-1	16	.	TRBJ1-2	.
TGTGCCAGCAGCTCGCGGGACTTAGGTGAAGCTTTCTTT	CASSSRDLGEAFF	TRBV11-2	13	.	TRBJ1-1	.
TGTGCCAGCAGCCTAGTGGCTAGCGGGAGGGCCGAGGTTGAGCAGTTCTTC	CASSLVASGRAEVEQFF	TRBV11-2	17	TRBD2	TRBJ2-1	.
TGTGCCAGCATGGGAGCAGGGGGCGAAAAACTGTTTTTT	CASMGAGGEKLFF	TRBV6-5	13	TRBD1	TRBJ1-4	once
TGTGCCAGTAATTACAGGGGAGCCTACGAGCAGTACTTC	CASNYRGAYEQYF	TRBV13	13	TRBD1	TRBJ2-7	.
TGTGCCAGCAGCCCCCAGGGACTAGCGGGGGAAGAGACCCAGTACTTC	CASSPQGLAGEETQYF	TRBV11-2	16	TRBD2	TRBJ2-5	once
TGTGCCAGCAGCAAAAGTAACTTTTCCTACGAGCAGTACTTC	CASSKSNFSYEQYF	TRBV21-1	14	.	TRBJ2-7	.
TGTGCCAGTAGTATAGAACAAACAGGGTATAGCAATCAGCCCCAGCATTTT	CASSIEQTGYSNQPQHF	TRBV19	17	.	TRBJ1-5	.
TGTGCCAGCAGCCAACCCAGCGGGGGGAGCTCCTACAATGAGCAGTTCTTC	CASSQPSGGSSYNEQFF	TRBV4-2	17	TRBD2	TRBJ2-1	.
TGCAGCGTTGAGTCGGGTTTGGAGGAGACCCAGTACTTC	CSVESGLEETQYF	TRBV29-1	13	.	TRBJ2-5	.
TGTGCCAGCAACATCGGGGGGGAAGTCGGGGAGCTGTTTTTT	CASNIGGEVGELFF	TRBV6-5	14	TRBD2	TRBJ2-2	.
TGTGCCACCAGCAGAGCCCTTGGGGGGGGAAATGAGCAGTTCTTC	CATSRALGGGNEQFF	TRBV15	15	TRBD2	TRBJ2-1	.
TGTGCCAGCAGCCACTCGGGTGGAGGGGTGATGGAGACCCAGTACTTC	CASSHSGGGVMETQYF	TRBV4-2	16	.	TRBJ2-5	.
TGCGCCAGCAGCCAGGCAGGGGGTTACACCGGGGAGCTGTTTTTT	CASSQAGGYTGELFF	TRBV4-1	15	TRBD1	TRBJ2-2	.
TGTGCCAGCAGCTTAGTCTATGGGAACACTGAAGCTTTCTTT	CASSLVYGNTEAFF	TRBV11-2	14	.	TRBJ1-1	.
TGCGCCAGCAGCCAAGATCAAAACTACGAGCAGTACTTC	CASSQDQNYEQYF	TRBV4-1	13	.	TRBJ2-7	.
TGTGCCAGTAGGATAGATAGAAACCTTATAGGCAATCAGCCCCAGCATTTT	CASRIDRNLIGNQPQHF	TRBV19	17	.	TRBJ1-5	few
TGCAGCGTTGGAGCGGGGGTCTACAATGAGCAGTTCTTC	CSVGAGVYNEQFF	TRBV29-1	13	TRBD2	TRBJ2-1	.
TGTGCCGGGGGACAGGGGTTTGGTATGCAGCCCCAGCATTTT	CAGGQGFGMQPQHF	TRBV19	14	TRBD1	TRBJ1-5	.
TGTGCCAGCAGTTGGGACAGCTACGAGCAGTACTTC	CASSWDSYEQYF	TRBV28	12	TRBD1	TRBJ2-7	.
TGCAGCGTTGACGGGGGGTTTGGGACCTACGAGCAGTACTTC	CSVDGGFGTYEQYF	TRBV29-1	14	TRBD2	TRBJ2-7	few
TGTGCCAGCAGCTTAAGTGGGGGCGCCGGAAACACCATATATTTT	CASSLSGGAGNTIYF	TRBV7-3	15	.	TRBJ1-3	.
TGTGCCAGCAGCCCGGGGGGACTAGCGGGTGGGTCCTACAATGAGCAGTTCTTC	CASSPGGLAGGSYNEQFF	TRBV7-8	18	TRBD2	TRBJ2-1	.
TGTGCCAGCAGCTTGAGACAGCGAACTAACTATGGCTACACCTTC	CASSLRQRTNYGYTF	TRBV5-6	15	.	TRBJ1-2	.
TGTGCCAGCAGCGTAGTTTCCGGGAACACTGAAGCTTTCTTT	CASSVVSGNTEAFF	TRBV9	14	.	TRBJ1-1	.
TGTGCCAGCAGCCCATTGGTTAGCTCTGGAAACACCATATATTTT	CASSPLVSSGNTIYF	TRBV13	15	.	TRBJ1-3	.
TGTGCCAGCAGAAGGACAGGGATAAACACTGAAGCTTTCTTT	CASRRTGINTEAFF	TRBV27	14	TRBD1	TRBJ1-1	.
TGTGCCAGCACCCCCCGAGGGGGCGAGACCCAGTACTTC	CASTPRGGETQYF	TRBV7-9	13	TRBD1	TRBJ2-5	few
TGTGCCAGCGGGACAGGGCCTGGAAACACCATATATTTT	CASGTGPGNTIYF	TRBV3-1/TRBV3-2	13	TRBD1	TRBJ1-3	.
TGTGCCAGCAGCCCACGGGATAGCGGGCAAGAGACCCAGTACTTC	CASSPRDSGQETQYF	TRBV3-1/TRBV3-2	15	TRBD2	TRBJ2-5	.
TGTGCCAGCAGCCAGACAGGGCCTAATCGGCAGCCCCAGCATTTT	CASSQTGPNRQPQHF	TRBV28	15	TRBD1	TRBJ1-5	.
TGTGCCGCAACTCCCCAGGGAGGCGGCTACACCTTC	CAATPQGGGYTF	TRBV6-6	12	.	TRBJ1-2	.
TGTGCCAGCAGCCCCTCCCCACTAGCTAGCACAGATACGCAGTATTTT	CASSPSPLASTDTQYF	TRBV9	16	.	TRBJ2-3	.
TGTGCCAGCAGTGGATTGACAGGGCAAGAGACCCAGTACTTC	CASSGLTGQETQYF	TRBV27	14	TRBD1	TRBJ2-5	.
TGTGCCAGCAGCTGGGGGGGGTTCACTGAAGCTTTCTTT	CASSWGGFTEAFF	TRBV7-9	13	.	TRBJ1-1	.
TGTGCCACCAGTGCCCAAGGGGGACAGGGGGCCGGATCGTCCCAGCATTTT	CATSAQGGQGAGSSQHF	TRBV24-1	17	TRBD1	TRBJ1-5	.
TGTGCCAGCAGCCCCCAGTCCGCGGGGACCCAAGAGACCCAGTACTTC	CASSPQSAGTQETQYF	TRBV9	16	.	TRBJ2-5	.
TGTGCCAGCAGTTACCGGGACATAAGCAATCAGCCCCAGCATTTT	CASSYRDISNQPQHF	TRBV6-5	15	.	TRBJ1-5	.
TGCGCCAGCAGTGAATGGGGAGCTAACAATGAGCAGTTCTTC	CASSEWGANNEQFF	TRBV10-1	14	.	TRBJ2-1	.
TGTGCCAGCAGCCAAAGGGGTGACAGGGGGCTGAGAGATACGCAGTATTTT	CASSQRGDRGLRDTQYF	TRBV3-1/TRBV3-2	17	TRBD1	TRBJ2-3	.
TGTGCCACGTCAGGGGCAACTAATGAAAAACTGTTTTTT	CATSGATNEKLFF	TRBV10-3	13	.	TRBJ1-4	.
TGTGCCAGCAGCCAAGTTGATTCCGGGGTTTATGGCTACACCTTC	CASSQVDSGVYGYTF	TRBV14	15	.	TRBJ1-2	.
TGTGCCAGTCAGGGGCCCGGGGAGCTGTTTTTT	CASQGPGELFF	TRBV18	11	.	TRBJ2-2	.
TGTGCCAGCAGCAGGGGGAGTGGCTACACCTTC	CASSRGSGYTF	TRBV28	11	TRBD1	TRBJ1-2	.
TGTGCCAGCCGGACAGGGGGTCAAGAGACCCAGTACTTC	CASRTGGQETQYF	TRBV28	13	TRBD1	TRBJ2-5	.
TGTGCCAGCAGCGTCCAGTCTTCCATCACTGAAGCTTTCTTT	CASSVQSSITEAFF	TRBV9	14	.	TRBJ1-1	.
TGCAGCGTTGAAACCCGGGACACCAGCTCCTACGAGCAGTACTTC	CSVETRDTSSYEQYF	TRBV29-1	15	.	TRBJ2-7	.
TGTGCCAGCAGTGAACCGTCGGGGGCCGGGGAGCTGTTTTTT	CASSEPSGAGELFF	TRBV6-1	14	.	TRBJ2-2	once
TGTGCCAGCAGTTTGAGTACTGAAGCTTTCTTT	CASSLSTEAFF	TRBV28	11	.	TRBJ1-1	.
TGTGCTAGTGGGACTTCTACGGCCATCACAGATACGCAGTATTTT	CASGTSTAITDTQYF	TRBV12-5	15	.	TRBJ2-3	.
TGTGCCAGCTCTCTAAGACCGGGACTCTCGTACCAAGAGACCCAGTACTTC	CASSLRPGLSYQETQYF	TRBV18	17	.	TRBJ2-5	.
TGTGCCAGCAGCTCTCCGGGGGCAGATACGCAGTATTTT	CASSSPGADTQYF	TRBV12-3/TRBV12-4	13	.	TRBJ2-3	.
TGTGCCAGCAGCCCAACAGGGGTAAGCACAGATACGCAGTATTTT	CASSPTGVSTDTQYF	TRBV14	15	TRBD1	TRBJ2-3	.
TGTGCCAGCAGTGAACGACAGGGTACGACCCAGTACTTC	CASSERQGTTQYF	TRBV27	13	TRBD1	TRBJ2-5	.